This section outlines one T cell receptor beta chain sequence together with its context. The data derive from a study of blood T cell repertoires in COVID-19. The CDR3 length is 16 residues. Germline CDR1 is KGHSH and CDR2 is LQKENI. V shed 4 bases, J shed 1 base, and the junction held 3 bases outside the gene matches. Participants, roughly 18 to 90 years old, spanned 25 or so US areas. Clones were sequenced by immunoSEQ multiplex PCR, and TCRdb holds only the in-frame ones, with some missing. Here the sample spans some 350,000 clones, about 89% being singletons. This TCR was sampled from a woman in her 30s who had recovered from COVID-19. This chain connects TRBV18 to TRBJ2-3, with 12 positions matching TRBD2. The sample was PBMCs or T cells enriched from blood (not recorded which). CDR3 protein: CASSLRTSGGTDTQYF. DNA for the CDR3: TGTGCCAGCTCACTTCGGACTAGCGGGGGCACAGATACGCAGTATTTT.